The sequence of this TCR beta chain was determined in a study of cytomegalovirus exposure and HLA in healthy donors. Findings and caveats of the study: Earlier analysis looked at TCR beta V segments, and most were productive about 87% or about 30% of the time. Based on reports, TCR beta sequences accurately predicted HLA-A and HLA-B alleles for most subjects. TCR beta chains associated with HLA were, in a later analysis, more clonally expanded than equally common others. The authors assumed roughly uniform sequencing depth across donors for presence/absence analyses.

About this clone itself: Its antigen is unknown.

This CDR3 is built from 15 residues. V was pared by 0 bases and J by 6 bases, with 11 bases between. Germline V lookup: CDR1 MNHNY, CDR2 SVGAGI (reference sequence). The PCR made use of 60 Vbeta and 13 Jbeta primers. The assay was immunoSEQ multiplex PCR, and TCRdb's table has in-frame clones only and misses some. The data show 65,000 to 85,000 clones, roughly two thirds seen once. The chain combines TRBV6-6 with TRBJ1-4, with D unclear. The TCR originated in a woman aged 25 to 39 in good health and CMV-seronegative. Sample: PBMCs. CDR3 coding DNA: TGTGCCAGCAGTTACTCCGGTTCGCGGGATGAAAAACTGTTTTTT. Translation: CASSYSGSRDEKLFF.